Below, one T cell receptor (beta chain) is given with its context. What it recognizes is unknown. This entry is derived from a study of T cells in localized non-small cell lung cancer. The study's findings and limits: A median of around 60 of the top 100 tumor clones appeared in adjacent lung, which was paired and uninvolved. Clonality peaked in uninvolved adjacent lung rather than tumor.

Trimming took 5 bases from V and 0 from J, leaving 7 bases between them. CDR3 length: 13 amino acids. Germline CDR1 MNHEY, CDR2 SVGAGI. Repertoires were generated with immunoSEQ multiplex PCR, while TCRdb's copy carries only in-frame clones and drops some. This sample has 23,000 or so clones, with less than 90% found just once. The input for sequencing was peripheral blood, taken before any cancer treatment. The rearrangement joins TRBV6-5 to TRBJ1-2; a possible D gene is TRBD1 (5 bases). The clonotype was recovered from a woman aged 35-75 years with stage I lung adenocarcinoma. CDR3 sequence: CASSPDTNYGYTF. CDR3 in DNA: TGTGCCAGCAGTCCGGACACTAACTATGGCTACACCTTC.